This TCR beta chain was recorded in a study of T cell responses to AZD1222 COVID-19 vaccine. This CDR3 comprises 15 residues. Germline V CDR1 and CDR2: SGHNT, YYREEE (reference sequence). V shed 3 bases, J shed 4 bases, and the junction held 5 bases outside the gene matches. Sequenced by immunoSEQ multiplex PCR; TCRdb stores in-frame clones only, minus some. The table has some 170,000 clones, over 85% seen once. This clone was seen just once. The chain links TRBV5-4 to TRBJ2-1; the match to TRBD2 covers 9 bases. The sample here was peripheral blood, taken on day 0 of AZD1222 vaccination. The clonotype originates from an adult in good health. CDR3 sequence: CASSSGTSSYNEQFF. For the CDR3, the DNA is TGTGCCAGCAGCTCTGGGACTAGCTCTTACAATGAGCAGTTCTTC.